This is a list of T cell receptor beta chains from one sample in a study of blood T cell repertoires in COVID-19. Sequencing was performed with immunoSEQ multiplex PCR; in TCRdb, only in-frame clones are kept and a portion is missing. The sample consists of over 120,000 clones, 76% of them appearing once. Sequenced input: peripheral blood. The receptors derive from a woman older than 75 with active or convalescent COVID-19. CDR3s include the opening cysteine and the closing phenylalanine or tryptophan. Each record gives: V gene, D gene, clone size, J gene, CDR3 DNA, CDR3 protein. The D gene is left open where the match is weak. Clone size is given for some rows only: seen once, a few or many times, or a class if the clone is expanded.

V gene: TRBV19; D gene: TRBD1; clone size: -; J gene: TRBJ2-5; CDR3 DNA: TGTGCCAGTAGCCAAAGACAGGGAACGGTTCGGGAGACCCAGTACTTC; CDR3 protein: CASSQRQGTVRETQYF
V gene: TRBV7-2; D gene: -; clone size: -; J gene: TRBJ1-2; CDR3 DNA: TGTGCCAGCAGCTTAGATAAAGCGGGTACTAACTATGGCTACACCTTC; CDR3 protein: CASSLDKAGTNYGYTF
V gene: TRBV5-4; D gene: TRBD1; clone size: -; J gene: TRBJ1-6; CDR3 DNA: TGTGCCAGCAGCAGCAAACAGGGGGATAATTCACCCCTCCACTTT; CDR3 protein: CASSSKQGDNSPLHF
V gene: TRBV6-2/TRBV6-3; D gene: -; clone size: -; J gene: TRBJ2-6; CDR3 DNA: TGTGCCAGCAGTCTCCCCAGCTCTGGGGCCAACGTCCTGACTTTC; CDR3 protein: CASSLPSSGANVLTF
V gene: TRBV9; D gene: TRBD2; clone size: -; J gene: TRBJ2-1; CDR3 DNA: TGTGCCAGCAGCGTAGTAGGGACTAACAATGAGCAGTTCTTC; CDR3 protein: CASSVVGTNNEQFF
V gene: TRBV27; D gene: TRBD1; clone size: -; J gene: TRBJ1-4; CDR3 DNA: TGTGCCAGCAGCCCCGGGACAGGACATATTAATGAAAAACTGTTTTTT; CDR3 protein: CASSPGTGHINEKLFF
V gene: TRBV19; D gene: TRBD1; clone size: -; J gene: TRBJ1-2; CDR3 DNA: TGTGCCAGTGGGGACAGGGGGAAGCCCTATGGCTACACCTTC; CDR3 protein: CASGDRGKPYGYTF
V gene: TRBV28; D gene: -; clone size: -; J gene: TRBJ1-1; CDR3 DNA: TGTGCCAGCAGTTTCGGGGGGACTGTGAACACTGAAGCTTTCTTT; CDR3 protein: CASSFGGTVNTEAFF
V gene: TRBV18; D gene: TRBD1; clone size: -; J gene: TRBJ1-2; CDR3 DNA: TGTGCCAGCTCACCACAAGGACAGGGTGGCGGCTACACCTTC; CDR3 protein: CASSPQGQGGGYTF
V gene: TRBV4-1; D gene: -; clone size: -; J gene: TRBJ2-6; CDR3 DNA: TGCGCCAGCAGCCGCACGGGCGGGCGCCCCACTGGGGCCAACGTCCTGACTTTC; CDR3 protein: CASSRTGGRPTGANVLTF
V gene: TRBV3-1/TRBV3-2; D gene: -; clone size: -; J gene: TRBJ1-5; CDR3 DNA: TGTGCCAGCAGCCAAATACAGGGCCAGCCCCAGCATTTT; CDR3 protein: CASSQIQGQPQHF
V gene: TRBV4-1; D gene: TRBD1; clone size: -; J gene: TRBJ2-7; CDR3 DNA: TGCGCCAGCAGCGGAACCGGGACAGGGGGGGGAGAGCAGTACTTC; CDR3 protein: CASSGTGTGGGEQYF
V gene: TRBV15; D gene: -; clone size: -; J gene: TRBJ1-3; CDR3 DNA: TGTGCCACCTCCGCGGGGAGCTCTGGAAACACCATATATTTT; CDR3 protein: CATSAGSSGNTIYF
V gene: TRBV7-2; D gene: TRBD1; clone size: -; J gene: TRBJ1-2; CDR3 DNA: TGTGCCAGCAGCACCGACAGGGTCCGAAGTGACTATGGCTACACCTTC; CDR3 protein: CASSTDRVRSDYGYTF
V gene: TRBV29-1; D gene: -; clone size: many; J gene: TRBJ1-1; CDR3 DNA: TGCAGCGTCAAGAACACTGAAGCTTTCTTT; CDR3 protein: CSVKNTEAFF
V gene: TRBV30; D gene: TRBD1; clone size: -; J gene: TRBJ1-2; CDR3 DNA: TGTGCCTGGGATCCGGGACAGGGCTTTATCGGCTACACCTTC; CDR3 protein: CAWDPGQGFIGYTF
V gene: TRBV7-2; D gene: TRBD1; clone size: few; J gene: TRBJ1-3; CDR3 DNA: TGTGCCAGCAGCGCCGACAGGGGGAACACCATATATTTT; CDR3 protein: CASSADRGNTIYF
V gene: TRBV19; D gene: TRBD2; clone size: -; J gene: TRBJ2-2; CDR3 DNA: TGTGCCAGTAGTATTGGTCAAGCGGGAAACACCGGGGAGCTGTTTTTT; CDR3 protein: CASSIGQAGNTGELFF
V gene: TRBV4-3; D gene: -; clone size: -; J gene: TRBJ1-3; CDR3 DNA: TGCGCCAGCAGCCAAGTAGGGGGTGGAAACACCATATATTTT; CDR3 protein: CASSQVGGGNTIYF
V gene: TRBV15; D gene: -; clone size: -; J gene: TRBJ2-5; CDR3 DNA: TGTGCCACCAGGTACAGGGCGAACAACAATCAAGAGACCCAGTACTTC; CDR3 protein: CATRYRANNNQETQYF
V gene: TRBV4-2; D gene: TRBD2; clone size: -; J gene: TRBJ2-1; CDR3 DNA: TGTGCCAGCAGCCAAGATGGGCGGGGGGGCTCCTACAATGAGCAGTTCTTC; CDR3 protein: CASSQDGRGGSYNEQFF
V gene: TRBV7-9; D gene: -; clone size: -; J gene: TRBJ2-7; CDR3 DNA: TGTGCCAGCAGCTTAGTTTTGGGGCCGTACGAGCAGTACTTC; CDR3 protein: CASSLVLGPYEQYF
V gene: TRBV5-4; D gene: -; clone size: -; J gene: TRBJ1-6; CDR3 DNA: TGTGCCAGCAGCTCTCCGGGACTTAATTCACCCCTCCACTTT; CDR3 protein: CASSSPGLNSPLHF
V gene: TRBV12-3/TRBV12-4; D gene: -; clone size: -; J gene: TRBJ1-1; CDR3 DNA: TGTGCCAGCAGCCGGAACCGGGACATAGGAGCTTTCTTT; CDR3 protein: CASSRNRDIGAFF
V gene: TRBV7-8; D gene: -; clone size: -; J gene: TRBJ1-1; CDR3 DNA: TGTGCCAGCAGCCGGAACAGAGCTGAAGCTTTCTTT; CDR3 protein: CASSRNRAEAFF
V gene: TRBV7-9; D gene: -; clone size: -; J gene: TRBJ1-5; CDR3 DNA: TGTGCCAGCAGCTCGGAGACGTTCCTACAGCCCCAGCATTTT; CDR3 protein: CASSSETFLQPQHF
V gene: TRBV7-9; D gene: -; clone size: -; J gene: TRBJ2-2; CDR3 DNA: TGTGCCAGCAGCTTAAATTCTGTCGGGGAGCTGTTTTTT; CDR3 protein: CASSLNSVGELFF
V gene: TRBV2; D gene: TRBD1; clone size: -; J gene: TRBJ1-5; CDR3 DNA: TGTGCCAGCAGCCGGACAGGATCGGGTGGCAATCAGCCCCAGCATTTT; CDR3 protein: CASSRTGSGGNQPQHF
V gene: TRBV5-5; D gene: -; clone size: -; J gene: TRBJ1-1; CDR3 DNA: TGTGCCAGCAGCCCAGTCAGGGGCGGCACTGAAGCTTTCTTT; CDR3 protein: CASSPVRGGTEAFF
V gene: TRBV6-5; D gene: -; clone size: -; J gene: TRBJ2-3; CDR3 DNA: TGTGCCAGCAGTTACGCGGGAGATACGCAGTATTTT; CDR3 protein: CASSYAGDTQYF
V gene: TRBV6-5; D gene: -; clone size: -; J gene: TRBJ2-2; CDR3 DNA: TGTGCCAGCACAATTGACAGCTCGAACACCGGGGAGCTGTTTTTT; CDR3 protein: CASTIDSSNTGELFF
V gene: TRBV9; D gene: -; clone size: once; J gene: TRBJ1-4; CDR3 DNA: TGTGCCAGCAGCCTAAACCCGGGACAATGGGAAAAACTGTTTTTT; CDR3 protein: CASSLNPGQWEKLFF
V gene: TRBV12-3/TRBV12-4; D gene: -; clone size: -; J gene: TRBJ1-5; CDR3 DNA: TGTGCCAGCAAAGCCCCAGGGAATCAGCCCCAGCATTTT; CDR3 protein: CASKAPGNQPQHF
V gene: TRBV19; D gene: TRBD1; clone size: few; J gene: TRBJ1-6; CDR3 DNA: TGTGCCAGTAGTGACCGGGACAGGTATAATTCACCCCTCCACTTT; CDR3 protein: CASSDRDRYNSPLHF
V gene: TRBV11-2; D gene: -; clone size: once; J gene: TRBJ1-1; CDR3 DNA: TGTGCCAGCAGCTTAGGCCGACAGCCGGATAGATTCTTT; CDR3 protein: CASSLGRQPDRFF
V gene: TRBV5-1; D gene: TRBD1; clone size: few; J gene: TRBJ1-3; CDR3 DNA: TGCGCCAGCAGCCCGGGACAGGTTGGAAACACCATATATTTT; CDR3 protein: CASSPGQVGNTIYF
V gene: TRBV11-3; D gene: -; clone size: -; J gene: TRBJ2-3; CDR3 DNA: TGTGCCAGCAGCCCGGGGGCAGATACGCAGTATTTT; CDR3 protein: CASSPGADTQYF
V gene: TRBV19; D gene: TRBD1; clone size: few; J gene: TRBJ1-2; CDR3 DNA: TGTGCCAGTAGGGAGACAGGGTATGGCTACACCTTC; CDR3 protein: CASRETGYGYTF
V gene: TRBV15; D gene: -; clone size: -; J gene: TRBJ1-5; CDR3 DNA: TGTGCCACCAGCAGAGGGCACGGCGGATCTAGCAATCAGCCCCAGCATTTT; CDR3 protein: CATSRGHGGSSNQPQHF
V gene: TRBV4-3; D gene: -; clone size: -; J gene: TRBJ1-1; CDR3 DNA: TGCGCCAGCAGCCAGTCGGCCAGACAGATGAACACTGAAGCTTTCTTT; CDR3 protein: CASSQSARQMNTEAFF
V gene: TRBV6-5; D gene: -; clone size: -; J gene: TRBJ1-2; CDR3 DNA: TGTGCCAGCAGTTACACAGGGACCTATGGCTACACCTTC; CDR3 protein: CASSYTGTYGYTF
V gene: TRBV12-3/TRBV12-4; D gene: TRBD1; clone size: many; J gene: TRBJ1-1; CDR3 DNA: TGTGCCAGCAGCCGACAGGGGTTTGAAGCTTTCTTT; CDR3 protein: CASSRQGFEAFF
V gene: TRBV7-2; D gene: TRBD1; clone size: many; J gene: TRBJ1-6; CDR3 DNA: TGTGCCAGCAGCCTATTTGGGACAGGGGATTCACCCCTCCACTTT; CDR3 protein: CASSLFGTGDSPLHF